This T cell receptor beta chain was obtained from a study of T cells in localized non-small cell lung cancer. The CDR3 is 13 amino acids. Trimming pared 0 bases from V and 4 bases from J, leaving 5 bases between. CDR1 is SGHAT and CDR2 is FQNNGV in the germline V gene. Study outcomes and limitations: Of the tissues analyzed, uninvolved adjacent lung showed maximal T cell clonality, greater than tumor. Heterogeneity within the tumor remains possible, as just one region underwent sequencing.

Profiling relied on immunoSEQ multiplex PCR, and the TCRdb table lists in-frame clones only, not all of them. The sample carries some 64,000 clones, more than 80% recorded once. Of note for this clone: Its matching antigen is unknown.

The TCR sequence derives from a man aged 35-69 years with stage II lung adenocarcinoma. The chain recombines TRBV11-2 with TRBJ2-3, with D hard to call. Here the sequenced sample was PBMCs, taken before any cancer treatment. Written as DNA, the CDR3 is TGTGCCAGCAGCTTAGAGTGGGCAGATACGCAGTATTTT. It is translated as CASSLEWADTQYF.